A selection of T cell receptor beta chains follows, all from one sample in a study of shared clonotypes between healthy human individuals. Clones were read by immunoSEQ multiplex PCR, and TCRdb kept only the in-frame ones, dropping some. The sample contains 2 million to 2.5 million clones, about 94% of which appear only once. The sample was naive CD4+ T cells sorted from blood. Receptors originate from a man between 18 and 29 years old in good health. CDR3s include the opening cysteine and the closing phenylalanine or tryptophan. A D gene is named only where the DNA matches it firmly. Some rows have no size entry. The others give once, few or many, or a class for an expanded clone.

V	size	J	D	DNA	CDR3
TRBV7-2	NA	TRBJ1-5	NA	TGTGCCAGCAGCTTAACGACAGGCGGCAATCAGCCCCAGCATTTT	CASSLTTGGNQPQHF
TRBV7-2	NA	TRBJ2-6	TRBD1	TGTGCCAGCAGCCCCAGACAGGGCCAAAGGGGGGCCAACGTCCTGACTTTC	CASSPRQGQRGANVLTF
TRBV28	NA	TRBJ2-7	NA	TGTGCCAGCAGTTTCAATGCAGGGCGGGAGCAGTACTTC	CASSFNAGREQYF
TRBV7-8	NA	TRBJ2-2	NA	TGTGCCAGCAGCTCATTCTCCGGGACAACGAACACCGGGGAGCTGTTTTTT	CASSSFSGTTNTGELFF
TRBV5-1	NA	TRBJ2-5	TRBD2	TGCGCCAGCAGCCCCCCCAGCGGGATAGCGGAGACCCAGTACTTC	CASSPPSGIAETQYF
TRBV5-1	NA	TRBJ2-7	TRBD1	TGCGCCAGCAGCCCAAAGGGACAGGGAATCTACGAGCAGTACTTC	CASSPKGQGIYEQYF
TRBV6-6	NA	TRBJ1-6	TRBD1	TGTGCCAGCAGTGCCGGGACAGGGAGAAATTCACCCCTCCACTTT	CASSAGTGRNSPLHF
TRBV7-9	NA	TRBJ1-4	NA	TGTGCCAGCAGCTTAGGGGGAGCTAATGAAAAACTGTTTTTT	CASSLGGANEKLFF
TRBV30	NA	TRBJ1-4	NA	TGTGCCTGGAGTACCAGGTCGACTAATGAAAAACTGTTTTTT	CAWSTRSTNEKLFF
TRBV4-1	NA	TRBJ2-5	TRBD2	TGCGCCAGCAGCCAAGTCGGACTAGCGGGGGGAGAGACCCAGTACTTC	CASSQVGLAGGETQYF
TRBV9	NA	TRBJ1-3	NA	TGTGCCAGCAGCGCCGGGGATTACTTCTCTGGAAACACCATATATTTT	CASSAGDYFSGNTIYF
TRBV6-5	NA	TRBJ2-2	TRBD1	TGTGCCAGCCGGGACAGGGTGGTCGGGGAGCTGTTTTTT	CASRDRVVGELFF
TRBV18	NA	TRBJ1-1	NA	TGTGCCAGCTCACCCCCCCAGGGAGCGAACACTGAAGCTTTCTTT	CASSPPQGANTEAFF
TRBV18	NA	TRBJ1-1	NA	TGTGCCAGCTCACCATTAGCCCTCCTGAACACTGAAGCTTTCTTT	CASSPLALLNTEAFF
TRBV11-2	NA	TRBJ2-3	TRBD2	TGTGCCAGCAGCTTCCAGCTAGCGGGGGATACGCAGTATTTT	CASSFQLAGDTQYF
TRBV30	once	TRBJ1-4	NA	TGTGCCTGGAGTGTCGATGGCCAGAAACTGTTTTTT	CAWSVDGQKLFF
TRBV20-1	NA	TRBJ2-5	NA	TGCAGTGCAAGTGAAGAGACCCAGTACTTC	CSASEETQYF
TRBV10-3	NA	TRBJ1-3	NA	TGTGCCATCAGTGCGGAGGTCGGTAGGACTGGAAACACCATATATTTT	CAISAEVGRTGNTIYF